The 25 T cell receptor beta chains in this list originate from one sample, sequenced in a study of shared clonotypes between healthy human individuals. Naive CD8 isolation took CD45RO-negative cells positively selected for CCR7 and excluded terminally differentiated effector memory CD45RA+ cells. Sequenced by immunoSEQ multiplex PCR; TCRdb stores in-frame clones only, minus some. The sample includes hundreds of thousands of clones, around 95% seen only once; the top ten take around 0.12%. Sequencing was carried out using naive CD8+ T cells sorted from blood. The origin of the receptors is a woman in her twenties or thirties in good health.

This clone was seen only a few times. The chain uses TRBV7-9 and TRBJ1-4; D is undetermined. CDR1 is SEHNR and CDR2 is FQNEAQ in the germline V gene (reference sequence). Trimming stripped 1 base from V and 7 bases from J, with 4 bases between. The CDR3 totals 12 residues. The CDR3: CASSLEVEKLFF. The CDR3 DNA is TGTGCCAGCAGCTTAGAAGTTGAAAAACTGTTTTTT.

The chain joins TRBV28 to TRBJ2-2; 8 nucleotides agree with TRBD1. The ends lost 3 bases at V and 5 bases at J; junction bases unmatched: 2. Germline lookup yields CDR1 MDHEN and CDR2 SYDVKM. The CDR3 covers 14 residues. In DNA form, the CDR3 reads TGTGCCAGCAGTTTGACAGGGGAGACCGGGGAGCTGTTTTTT. Residues: CASSLTGETGELFF.

This clone was counted between two and nine times. The chain employs TRBV11-1 and TRBJ1-1, with 7 bases matching TRBD1. Per the germline V gene, CDR1 is SGHAT and CDR2 is FQDESV (reference sequence). The junction had 1 base not matched to a gene; V was cut back by 0 bases and J by 3 bases. The CDR3 extends over 14 amino acids. The CDR3: CASSLAGGHTEAFF. CDR3 nucleotide sequence: TGTGCCAGCAGCTTAGCAGGGGGCCACACTGAAGCTTTCTTT.

The chain has TRBV5-6 and TRBJ2-3, with 9 positions matching TRBD2. V dropped 1 base and J dropped 1; count of bases not matched to a gene: 4. CDR3 length equals 16 residues. CDR1 is SGHDT and CDR2 is YYEEEE in the germline V gene. CDR3 bases: TGTGCCAGCAGCTTGTGGGCTAGCGGGGGCACAGATACGCAGTATTTT. As protein: CASSLWASGGTDTQYF.

The V and J genes are TRBV27 and TRBJ2-1; TRBD2 might be the D (6 bases). Germline CDR1 and CDR2: MNHEY and SMNVEV (reference sequence). There are 16 residues in the CDR3. Trimming cost V 5 bases and J 7 bases, with 21 bases left between them. CDR3 bases: TGTGCCAGCAGTCCCCTAATAGCGGAGCCTCGGAATGAGCAGTTCTTC. Residues: CASSPLIAEPRNEQFF.

The CDR3 region is CASKGSGTIYF. The CDR3 DNA follows: TGTGCCAGTAAAGGGTCCGGCACCATATATTTT. This rearrangement joins TRBV19 to TRBJ1-3; D is ambiguous. V lost 7 bases to trimming and J lost 9 bases, with 10 bases between them. CDR1 and CDR2 from the germline V gene are LNHDA and SQIVND (reference sequence). The CDR3 is 11 amino acids.

This clone showed up just once. A much bigger clone sits one base away, suggesting this may be a read error. V gene TRBV28 combines with J gene TRBJ2-7; the D is unclear. V was trimmed by 4 bases and J by 3 bases, leaving 4 bases between them. The CDR3 has 11 amino acids. Germline CDR1 reads MDHEN; CDR2 reads SYDVKM. The CDR3 nucleotides read TGTGCCAGCAGTTCGGACTACGAGCAGTACTTC. Amino acids: CASSSDYEQYF.

The chain employs TRBV10-2 and TRBJ1-1, with D unresolved. In germline, CDR1 is WSHSY, CDR2 SAAADI. The CDR3 extends over 14 amino acids. V was shortened by 0 bases and J by 0 bases, with 5 bases between the two germline ends. The CDR3 DNA is TGCGCCAGCAGTGAGTCCAGGATGAACACTGAAGCTTTCTTT. This translates into CASSESRMNTEAFF.

The J gene is TRBJ1-1, the V gene TRBV27; D gene unclear. The CDR3 sequence is 14 residues long. The germline V gene has CDR1 MNHEY and CDR2 SMNVEV (reference sequence). Deletions cut 5 bases from V and 4 bases from J, with 14 bases between. The CDR3, as DNA: TGTGCCAGCAGTGTGGTGGCCCTGGGCACTGAAGCTTTCTTT. Amino acids: CASSVVALGTEAFF.

Worth noting for this clone: Other nucleotide sequences in the sample specify the same CDR3. The chain recombines TRBV6-5 with TRBJ1-2; no definite D call. The germline gives CDR1 MNHEY, CDR2 SVGAGI. The CDR3 runs to 14 residues. V dropped 0 bases and J dropped 5 bases, with 10 bases sitting between them. The CDR3 DNA sequence: TGTGCCAGCAGTTACTCCGAAACAGATTATGGCTACACCTTC. As protein: CASSYSETDYGYTF.

The CDR3 nucleotides read TGTGCCACCAGCGTAGGGGGGGTCCCCACCTACGAGCAGTACTTC. It encodes CATSVGGVPTYEQYF. This chain connects TRBV15 to TRBJ2-7; a possible D gene is TRBD2 (7 bases). The CDR3 has 15 amino acids. CDR1 LNHNV and CDR2 YYDKDF come from the germline V gene (reference sequence). The germline V and J ends were trimmed by 5 bases and 2 bases, with 16 bases remaining between them. The entire variable domain, with the rest obtained from reference TRBV15 and TRBJ2-7, is as follows: DAMVIQNPRYQVTQFGKPVTLSCSQTLNHNVMYWYQQKSSQAPKLLFHYYDKDFNNEADTPDNFQSRRPNTSFCFLDIRSPGLGDTAMYLCATSVGGVPTYEQYFGPGTRLTVT.

CDR3 sequence: CASSFSLAGRTDTQYF. The CDR3 DNA sequence: TGTGCCAGCAGTTTCTCTTTAGCGGGCCGCACAGATACGCAGTATTTT. The chain links TRBV27 to TRBJ2-3; the match to TRBD2 covers 7 bases. CDR3 length: 16 residues. Trimming removed 3 bases from V and 1 base from J; junction bases left unmatched: 7. Germline-derived CDR1 and CDR2 are MNHEY and SMNVEV (reference sequence).

This rearrangement joins TRBV28 to TRBJ2-7; no firm D call. V lost 2 bases to trimming and J lost 0 bases, with 11 bases between them. This CDR3 is built from 15 residues. CDR1 is MDHEN and CDR2 is SYDVKM in the germline V gene. DNA of the CDR3: TGTGCCAGCAGTTTAAGCGCGTTAAGCTCCTACGAGCAGTACTTC. This gives the protein CASSLSALSSYEQYF.

The chain couples TRBV14 to TRBJ2-7; D may match TRBD1 or TRBD2 (5 bases each). V dropped 1 base and J dropped 3 bases, with 16 bases sitting between them. The germline V gene has CDR1 SGHDN and CDR2 FVKESK. The CDR3 consists of 16 residues. CDR3 region: CASSQADRDGNYEQYF. CDR3 sequence (DNA): TGTGCCAGCAGCCAAGCCGACCGGGACGGAAACTACGAGCAGTACTTC.

The J gene is TRBJ2-1, the V gene TRBV2; 11 nucleotides agree with TRBD2. V lost 4 bases and J lost 3; bases outside the gene matches: 2. Germline V lookup: CDR1 SNHLY, CDR2 FYNNEI. This CDR3 region has 15 residues. CDR3 loop: CASSVTSGDYNEQFF. Written as DNA, the CDR3 is TGTGCCAGCAGTGTGACTAGCGGGGACTACAATGAGCAGTTCTTC.

The chain joins TRBV13 to TRBJ2-3, with TRBD2 matching over 11 bases. The CDR3 is made up of 14 amino acids. Germline V CDR1 and CDR2: PRHDT, FYEKMQ (reference sequence). V shed 5 bases and J 5 bases; nucleotides not matched to a gene: 3. CDR3 DNA sequence: TGTGCCAGCAGCAAAGGACTAGCGGGAGATACGCAGTATTTT. This encodes CASSKGLAGDTQYF.

This clone appeared a single time. CDR3 region: CATIGLENTIYF. The CDR3 DNA reads as TGTGCCACCATTGGGTTGGAAAACACCATATATTTT. V and J are TRBV28 and TRBJ1-3; no clear D gene. Germline CDR1 and CDR2: MDHEN and SYDVKM. The CDR3 totals 12 residues. The V end was cut by 10 bases, the J end by 6 bases, with 13 bases between.

V usage is TRBV28 and J usage is TRBJ2-3; D possibly corresponds to TRBD2 (6 bases). Germline V gene data show CDR1 as MDHEN and CDR2 as SYDVKM. V gave up 4 bases and J gave up 7 bases, with 15 bases separating them. The CDR3 sequence is 14 residues long. The CDR3 here is CASSSGLRLNTQYF. The CDR3 region has the DNA TGTGCCAGCAGTTCGGGACTTCGTCTAAATACGCAGTATTTT.

The chain uses TRBV7-9 and TRBJ1-2, with TRBD1 matching 8 bases. The CDR3 totals 15 residues. V lost 2 bases to trimming and J lost 2 bases; unmatched junction nucleotides: 4. Germline V gene sequence: CDR1 SEHNR, CDR2 FQNEAQ (reference sequence). The CDR3 DNA follows: TGTGCCAGCAGCTTAAGTGACAGGGGCAACTATGGCTACACCTTC. As protein: CASSLSDRGNYGYTF.

This chain uses TRBV28 with TRBJ1-5; 7 nucleotides align to TRBD1. Germline CDR1 is MDHEN and CDR2 is SYDVKM. The junction had 13 bases not matched to a gene; V was cut back by 4 bases and J by 16 bases. The CDR3 loop spans 13 amino acids. The chain's CDR3 is CASSSRNEGAPHF. The CDR3 region has the DNA TGTGCCAGCAGTTCCCGTAATGAGGGGGCCCCCCATTTT.

The rearrangement uses TRBV2 and TRBJ2-2; 8 positions agree with TRBD1. V dropped 4 bases and J dropped 5; count of bases not matched to a gene: 6. CDR1 and CDR2 from the germline V gene are SNHLY and FYNNEI. This CDR3 is built from 15 residues. The CDR3 DNA reads as TGTGCCAGCAGTGGCCCAAGACAGGGGACCGGGGAGCTGTTTTTT. This translates into CASSGPRQGTGELFF.

This sequence joins TRBV28 and TRBJ1-4; TRBD1 matches 9 bases. With 4 bases clipped from V and 7 bases from J, the junction kept 4 bases outside the gene matches. The CDR3 runs 14 residues. Germline values: CDR1 MDHEN, CDR2 SYDVKM. CDR3 bases: TGTGCCAGCAGTTCGGGACAGGGAGGTGAAAAACTGTTTTTT. Amino acid sequence: CASSSGQGGEKLFF.

The V gene is TRBV19, the J gene TRBJ2-7; 7 bases are a match to TRBD2. V lost 5 bases to trimming and J lost 6 bases; unmatched junction nucleotides: 7. Germline V lookup: CDR1 LNHDA, CDR2 SQIVND (reference sequence). This CDR3 comprises 13 residues. The CDR3 loop reads CASSSGLGSEQYF. CDR3 DNA: TGTGCCAGTAGTTCCGGACTAGGATCCGAGCAGTACTTC.

The genes are TRBV11-2 and TRBJ1-1; unclear D gene. The CDR3 is 15 residues long. The ends were cut back, 5 bases at V and 5 bases at J, with 18 bases in the middle. Germline CDR1 and CDR2: SGHAT and FQNNGV. The CDR3 loop is CASSPNAGVSTEAFF. CDR3 DNA sequence: TGTGCCAGCAGCCCCAACGCCGGGGTCTCGACTGAAGCTTTCTTT.

The chain combines TRBV4-1 with TRBJ1-5; 7 bases map to TRBD1. Germline V CDR1 and CDR2: MGHRA, YSYEKL. The CDR3 has 15 amino acids. V was pared by 3 bases and J by 1 base, with 3 bases of the junction left unmatched. In nucleotides, the CDR3 is TGCGCCAGCAGCCAGAACAGGGGAAGCAATCAGCCCCAGCATTTT. Protein: CASSQNRGSNQPQHF.